The clone carrying this T cell receptor beta chain has more than one count but fewer than ten. The target antigen is unknown. This sample stems from a study of blood T cells in healthy people across ages. Combining a sample-barcoded 5' primer with a J-beta primer mix, a second PCR ran for roughly 6 to 12 cycles. TCRdb fed the 5' RACE reads into MiXCR, producing one record per CDR3 protein. The sample carries around 1.1 million distinct CDR3 sequences, 35% to 40% recorded once. The germline gives CDR1 MNHEY, CDR2 SVGEGT. The trim removed 4 bases at V and 7 bases at J, leaving 9 bases unmatched. This CDR3 is built from 15 residues. Study conclusions and caveats: It was held that diversity estimates obtained from one million T cells represented underestimates.

Healthy Russian Caucasian donors spanned ages about 6 to 95 years. Each donor's blood draw was approximately 10 milliliters of peripheral blood. The TCR sequence derives from a man younger than 35 in good health. The specimen sequenced was blood. The rearrangement links TRBV6-2 or TRBV6-3 to TRBJ2-1; TRBD2 matches 8 bases. CDR3 sequence (DNA): TGTGCCAGCAGTTCCCTAGCGGGTATCATAAATGAGCAGTTCTTC. Amino acids: CASSSLAGIINEQFF.